Shown below are 21 T cell receptor beta chains from a single sample sequenced in a study of blood T cell repertoires in COVID-19 (dated by TCRdb to about 2020). Receptor amplification or capture employed the immunoSEQ multiplex PCR assay. In its TCRdb copy, this immuneACCESS table keeps in-frame sequences only and misses some clones. Where compared with another copy, unresolved V genes explain less than half of these, and the others have no known cause. The sample has about 200,000 clones on record, 80% to 85% of them singletons. The ten largest clones capture approximately 5.4% of the sample. Material: peripheral blood. These receptors were collected from a human donor in a cohort sampled during active COVID-19.

The chain recombines TRBV29-1 with TRBJ2-5, with D perhaps TRBD1 (6 bases). The V end lost 7 bases, the J end lost 5 bases, and 14 bases lay between the germline ends. The CDR3 covers 12 residues. Looked up from germline, CDR1 is SQVTM and CDR2 is ANQGSEA. CDR3 DNA: TGCAGCGCTAAGGGGGTAGGGGAGACCCAGTACTTC. It is translated as CSAKGVGETQYF.

CDR3 region: CASSLPGYIFRYTF. The CDR3 nucleotides read TGTGCCAGCAGCTTACCAGGGTACATCTTTCGCTACACCTTC. The chain is built from TRBV7-9 and TRBJ1-2, with D maybe TRBD1 (5 bases). Trimming left V 2 bases short and J 9 bases short, with 16 bases between. The CDR3 consists of 14 residues. From germline, CDR1 is SEHNR and CDR2 FQNEAQ (reference sequence). The full variable domain, its missing parts supplied by reference TRBV7-9 and TRBJ1-2, is DTGVSQNPRHKITKRGQNVTFRCDPISEHNRLYWYRQTLGQGPEFLTYFQNEAQLEKSRLLSDRFSAERPKGSFSTLEIQRTEQGDSAMYLCASSLPGYIFRYTFGSGTRLTVV.

This clone was seen a single time. This chain links TRBV13 with TRBJ2-2; 11 positions match TRBD2. The V and J ends lost 5 bases and 7 bases, in that order; junction bases with no gene match: 9. The V gene's germline CDR1 is PRHDT and CDR2 FYEKMQ (reference sequence). This CDR3 has 16 residues. CDR3 amino acids: CASSITTSGMGGELFF. The CDR3 DNA sequence: TGTGCCAGCAGCATCACGACTAGCGGGATGGGCGGGGAGCTGTTTTTT.

This chain joins TRBV6-5 and TRBJ1-6, with no clear D. Trimming stripped 2 bases from V and 7 bases from J, with 9 bases between. CDR1 and CDR2 from the germline V gene are MNHEY and SVGAGI. The CDR3 is 14 residues long. CDR3 sequence: CASSYGLRNSPLHF. The CDR3 coding sequence is TGTGCCAGCAGTTACGGGCTGAGAAATTCACCCCTCCACTTT.

This chain uses TRBV20-1 with TRBJ1-2; D remains unclear. Trimming stripped 3 bases from V and 3 bases from J, with 8 bases between. The CDR3 is made up of 12 amino acids. The germline V gene has CDR1 DFQATT and CDR2 SNEGSKA (reference sequence). CDR3 bases: TGCAGTGCTAGTACCCGGGACTATGGCTACACCTTC. Amino acids: CSASTRDYGYTF.

The chain has TRBV9 and TRBJ2-4; D is unresolved. V was cut by 0 bases and J by 5 bases, with 18 bases left in between. Germline CDR1 SGDLS, CDR2 YYNGEE. The CDR3 is made up of 17 amino acids. The DNA of the CDR3 is TGTGCCAGCAGCGTAGGTGTCGGCCCGGCCGCGGAAAACATTCAGTACTTC. Amino acids: CASSVGVGPAAENIQYF. Combining the CDR3 with reference TRBV9 and TRBJ2-4 gives the whole variable domain DSGVTQTPKHLITATGQRVTLRCSPRSGDLSVYWYQQSLDQGLQFLIQYYNGEERAKGNILERFSAQQFPDLHSELNLSSLELGDSALYFCASSVGVGPAAENIQYFGAGTRLSVL.

V gene TRBV5-4 combines with J gene TRBJ2-7; 7 bases are a match to TRBD2. From germline, CDR1 is SGHNT and CDR2 YYREEE (reference sequence). With V trimmed by 2 bases and J by 0 bases, 5 bases remained unmatched. This CDR3 contains 15 residues. The chain's CDR3 is CASSFVGGSSYEQYF. DNA for the CDR3: TGTGCCAGCAGCTTTGTCGGCGGGAGCTCCTACGAGCAGTACTTC.

This sequence joins TRBV30 and TRBJ1-5, with 7 bases that match TRBD1. CDR3 size: 15 residues. Germline V lookup: CDR1 GTSNPN, CDR2 SVGIG (reference sequence). V dropped 2 bases and J dropped 2; count of bases not matched to a gene: 6. The CDR3 DNA reads TGTGCCTGGAGTATAGGGCAGGGGGGCAATCAGCCCCAGCATTTT. Translating it yields CAWSIGQGGNQPQHF.

This rearrangement joins TRBV29-1 to TRBJ2-1; D may be TRBD1 (8 bases). The germline V and J ends were trimmed by 1 base and 4 bases, with 17 bases remaining between them. This CDR3 has 16 residues. Germline V gene lookup returns CDR1 SQVTM and CDR2 ANQGSEA. For the CDR3, the DNA is TGCAGCGTTGAAGGCGGGGGCAGGGGGCTTTACAATGAGCAGTTCTTC. This encodes CSVEGGGRGLYNEQFF.

In regard to this clone: Within the sample, other DNA sequences also encode this same CDR3. The chain combines TRBV9 with TRBJ2-2; perhaps TRBD2 as D (6 bases). Germline CDR1 is SGDLS and CDR2 is YYNGEE. CDR3 size: 15 residues. The ends were cut back, 0 bases at V and 5 bases at J, with 11 bases in the middle. CDR3 sequence (DNA): TGTGCCAGCAGCGTAGGGGCGGGACGGACCGGGGAGCTGTTTTTT. Protein: CASSVGAGRTGELFF. Using reference TRBV9 and TRBJ2-2 for the parts outside the CDR3, the full variable domain is DSGVTQTPKHLITATGQRVTLRCSPRSGDLSVYWYQQSLDQGLQFLIQYYNGEERAKGNILERFSAQQFPDLHSELNLSSLELGDSALYFCASSVGAGRTGELFFGEGSRLTVL.

The chain carries TRBV19 and TRBJ1-2; TRBD1 matches at 8 bases. The CDR3 totals 14 residues. J was trimmed by 4 bases and V by 8 bases; bases with no gene match: 9. From germline, CDR1 is LNHDA and CDR2 SQIVND (reference sequence). In DNA form, the CDR3 reads TGTGCCAGTTCTCCGGGACAGGCATCCTATGGCTACACCTTC. Translation gives CASSPGQASYGYTF.

The chain couples TRBV14 to TRBJ2-7; TRBD1 might be the D (5 bases). Germline V CDR1 and CDR2: SGHDN, FVKESK. The ends were cut back, 2 bases at V and 9 bases at J, with 17 bases in the middle. The CDR3 extends over 14 amino acids. The CDR3 loop is CASSQLGLGFAQYF. The CDR3 DNA reads TGTGCCAGCAGCCAATTGGGGCTAGGGTTCGCGCAGTACTTC.

The chain is built from TRBV4-3 and TRBJ2-4; 9 bases match TRBD1. Germline values: CDR1 LGHNA, CDR2 YSLEER. The trim removed 1 base at V and 8 bases at J, leaving 9 bases unmatched. This CDR3 is built from 16 residues. CDR3 in DNA: TGCGCCAGCAGCCAAGTAGGTCCGGGACAGGGAGACATTCAGTACTTC. It yields the protein CASSQVGPGQGDIQYF.

V usage is TRBV5-1 and J usage is TRBJ2-6; 12 nucleotides agree with TRBD2. The CDR3 spans 18 residues. The J segment lost 0 bases and the V segment lost 4 bases, leaving 5 bases of the junction unmatched. Germline loops: CDR1 SGHRS, CDR2 YFSETQ. DNA for the CDR3: TGCGCCAGCAGCCGTGGACTAGCGGGGTACTCTGGGGCCAACGTCCTGACTTTC. It specifies CASSRGLAGYSGANVLTF.

The chain links TRBV5-1 to TRBJ2-6; 9 bases map to TRBD1. Germline-derived CDR1 and CDR2 are SGHRS and YFSETQ. V lost 0 bases to trimming and J lost 12 bases; unmatched junction nucleotides: 4. The CDR3 loop spans 14 amino acids. CDR3 sequence: CASSLEDRGPVLTF. For the CDR3, the DNA is TGCGCCAGCAGCTTGGAGGACAGGGGCCCCGTCCTGACTTTC.

This clone was observed a single time. The DNA for the CDR3 is TGTGCCAGCACCCAGGGAGGGACTCAGACCCAGTACTTC. It is translated as CASTQGGTQTQYF. V gene TRBV6-5 combines with J gene TRBJ2-5; TRBD2 matches 7 bases. V lost 7 bases and J lost 6; bases outside the gene matches: 8. This CDR3 comprises 13 residues. Per germline, CDR1 MNHEY and CDR2 SVGAGI.

V usage is TRBV9 and J usage is TRBJ2-7; TRBD2 matches at 14 bases. Trimming removed 4 bases from V and 9 bases from J; junction bases left unmatched: 9. The CDR3 length is 15 residues. Germline-derived CDR1 and CDR2 are SGDLS and YYNGEE. CDR3 in amino acids: CASSQGGLAGARQYF. The CDR3 DNA is TGTGCCAGCAGCCAAGGGGGACTAGCGGGAGCCCGGCAGTACTTC.

Notes on this clone: This sample also contains other DNA sequences that code for the same CDR3. CDR3 sequence: CASSLRLAGSYEQYF. CDR3 DNA: TGTGCCAGCAGCTTGAGGCTAGCGGGATCCTACGAGCAGTACTTC. The chain has TRBV5-4 and TRBJ2-7; 9 bases are shared with TRBD2. Losses at the gene ends were 1 base for V and 1 base for J; bases not matched to a gene: 3. The CDR3 is 15 amino acids. Germline V gene sequence: CDR1 SGHNT, CDR2 YYREEE (reference sequence).

This rearrangement joins TRBV9 to TRBJ2-2; D might be TRBD2 (5 bases). This CDR3 contains 16 residues. Germline values: CDR1 SGDLS, CDR2 YYNGEE. V lost 7 bases to trimming and J lost 2 bases, with 18 bases between them. CDR3 sequence: CASGHQLTGNTGELFF. CDR3 sequence (DNA): TGTGCCAGCGGCCATCAACTAACGGGAAACACCGGGGAGCTGTTTTTT.

The CDR3 DNA reads as TGTGCCAGTAGTATTGAGAGGGATAGCAATCAGCCCCAGCATTTT. It yields the protein CASSIERDSNQPQHF. V usage is TRBV19 and J usage is TRBJ1-5; D is unclear. CDR3 length: 15 amino acids. V was clipped by 3 bases and J by 0 bases, with 9 bases between them. CDR1 is LNHDA and CDR2 is SQIVND in the germline V gene (reference sequence).

As for this clone: This CDR3 is also generated by other DNA sequences in the sample. J is TRBJ1-2 and V is TRBV28; 9 nucleotides agree with TRBD1. The CDR3 totals 13 residues. Germline CDR1 reads MDHEN; CDR2 reads SYDVKM. J lost 8 bases, V lost 6 bases, and 7 bases had no gene match. Here the CDR3 reads CASSLQGARGYTF. CDR3 coding DNA: TGTGCCAGCAGCCTACAGGGGGCGCGAGGCTACACCTTC.